The rows below give T cell receptor beta chains drawn from one sample of a study of CD8 T cells in Susac syndrome. TCRdb redid the calling of the immunoSEQ multiplex PCR reads with MiXCR, one entry per CDR3 protein. The data contain 250,000 to 350,000 distinct CDR3 sequences, 92% of them singletons. The sample consisted of CD4+ T cells from PBMCs. All receptors derive from a human donor with multiple sclerosis. Both conserved end residues are part of each CDR3. A D gene is named only where the DNA matches it firmly. Expanded clones are given a class, and other clones once, few, many or no size at all.

>TRBD1|NA|TRBJ1-1|TRBV30
CAWTDYRGTEAFF
TGTGCCTGGACCGATTACAGGGGCACTGAAGCTTTCTTT
>TRBD1|once|TRBJ2-3|TRBV20-1
CSARDWDRVGTDTQYF
TGCAGTGCTAGAGATTGGGACAGGGTGGGCACAGATACGCAGTATTTT
>TRBD1|NA|TRBJ2-3|TRBV11-3
CASSPGQGTHLSTDTQYF
TGTGCCAGCAGCCCTGGACAGGGCACTCACTTATCCACAGATACGCAGTATTTT
>TRBD1|once|TRBJ1-1|TRBV29-1
CSVGDSGEVAFF
TGCAGCGTTGGGGACAGCGGAGAAGTAGCTTTCTTT
>NA|NA|TRBJ2-5|TRBV5-4
CASSSGGGLGYQETQYF
TGTGCCAGCAGCTCCGGAGGTGGGCTCGGGTACCAAGAGACCCAGTACTTC
>NA|NA|TRBJ1-1|TRBV5-1
CASSLRGKGQNTEAFF
TGCGCCAGCAGCTTGCGGGGTAAGGGCCAGAACACTGAAGCTTTCTTT
>NA|NA|TRBJ2-3|TRBV29-1
CSVAPSASTDTQYF
TGCAGCGTCGCGCCTAGCGCGAGCACAGATACGCAGTATTTT
>NA|once|TRBJ1-6|TRBV12-5
CASAYRVLGDSPLHF
TGTGCTAGTGCGTACAGGGTCCTGGGGGATTCACCCCTCCACTTT
>NA|NA|TRBJ2-3|TRBV10-3
CAISATDTSTDTQYF
TGTGCCATCAGCGCTACAGACACTAGCACAGATACGCAGTATTTT
>NA|NA|TRBJ2-5|TRBV20-1
CSAGGVGPWQETQYF
TGCAGTGCAGGGGGGGTGGGGCCTTGGCAAGAGACCCAGTACTTC
>NA|NA|TRBJ2-3|TRBV2
CASSALQAGTDTQYF
TGTGCCAGCAGTGCCCTGCAGGCTGGCACAGATACGCAGTATTTT
>NA|once|TRBJ1-1|TRBV12-3/TRBV12-4
CASSLNNWGANTEAFF
TGTGCCAGCAGTTTGAATAATTGGGGGGCGAACACTGAAGCTTTCTTT
>NA|few|TRBJ2-7|TRBV6-1
CASRGGALEWYEQYF
TGTGCCAGCAGGGGGGGGGCGCTCGAGTGGTACGAGCAGTACTTC
>NA|NA|TRBJ2-5|TRBV15
CATSRDYAASQETQYF
TGTGCCACCAGCAGAGATTATGCGGCTTCTCAAGAGACCCAGTACTTC
>NA|NA|TRBJ1-5|TRBV2
CASSSGQLNQPQHF
TGTGCCAGCAGTTCCGGACAGCTCAATCAGCCCCAGCATTTT
>TRBD1|once|TRBJ1-5|TRBV6-1
CASSEGDSIGNQPQHF
TGTGCCAGCAGTGAAGGGGACAGTATTGGGAATCAGCCCCAGCATTTT
>NA|NA|TRBJ2-1|TRBV6-5
CASSTLVGEQFF
TGTGCCAGCAGTACGCTAGTTGGGGAGCAGTTCTTC
>NA|NA|TRBJ2-2|TRBV6-5
CASSYEYGSVPGELFF
TGTGCCAGCAGTTACGAGTACGGGAGTGTGCCCGGGGAGCTGTTTTTT
>NA|NA|TRBJ2-1|TRBV6-5
CASSYAGTRYNEQFF
TGTGCCAGCAGTTACGCCGGGACAAGATACAATGAGCAGTTCTTC
>NA|once|TRBJ2-1|TRBV19
CASSIETSWGSEQFF
TGTGCCAGTAGTATAGAAACATCTTGGGGATCTGAGCAGTTCTTC
>TRBD2|NA|TRBJ2-3|TRBV5-1
CASSVAGDWLSSTDTQYF
TGCGCCAGCAGCGTAGCGGGGGACTGGCTCTCTAGCACAGATACGCAGTATTTT
>NA|NA|TRBJ1-4|TRBV7-2
CASTERAGGWEKLFF
TGTGCCAGCACCGAGAGGGCCGGAGGTTGGGAAAAACTGTTTTTT
>NA|NA|TRBJ1-5|TRBV2
CASSGSYSNQPQHF
TGTGCCAGCAGTGGTAGCTATAGCAATCAGCCCCAGCATTTT